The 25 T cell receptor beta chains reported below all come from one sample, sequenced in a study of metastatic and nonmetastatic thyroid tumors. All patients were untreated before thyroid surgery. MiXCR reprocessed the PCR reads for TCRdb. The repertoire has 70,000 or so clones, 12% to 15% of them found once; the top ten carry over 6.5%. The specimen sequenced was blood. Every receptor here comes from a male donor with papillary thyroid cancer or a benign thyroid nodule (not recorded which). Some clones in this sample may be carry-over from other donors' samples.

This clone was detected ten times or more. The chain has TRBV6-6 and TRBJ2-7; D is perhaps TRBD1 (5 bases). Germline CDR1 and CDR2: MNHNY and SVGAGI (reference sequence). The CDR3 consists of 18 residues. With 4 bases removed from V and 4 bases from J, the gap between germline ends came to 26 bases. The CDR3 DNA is TGTGCCAGCAGTTCTGCGCAGGGTGAGGTACTCTCCTATTACGAGCAGTACGTC. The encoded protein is CASSSAQGEVLSYYEQYV.

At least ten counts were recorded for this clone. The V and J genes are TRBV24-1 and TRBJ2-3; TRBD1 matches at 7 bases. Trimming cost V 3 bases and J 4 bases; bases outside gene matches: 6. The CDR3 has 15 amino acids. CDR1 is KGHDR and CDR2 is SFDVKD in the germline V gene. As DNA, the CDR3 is TGTGCCACCAGTGATATACAGGGGTATGCAGATACGCAGTATTTT. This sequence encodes CATSDIQGYADTQYF.

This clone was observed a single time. The CDR3 loop reads CASSLAHGVQYEQYF. The DNA of the CDR3 is TGTGCCAGCAGCTTAGCGCACGGGGTTCAATACGAGCAGTACTTC. This chain links TRBV7-2 with TRBJ2-7; tentative D call: TRBD2 (5 bases). Trimming cost V 0 bases and J 4 bases, with 13 bases left between them. Looked up from germline, CDR1 is SGHTA and CDR2 is FQGNSA. The CDR3 totals 15 residues.

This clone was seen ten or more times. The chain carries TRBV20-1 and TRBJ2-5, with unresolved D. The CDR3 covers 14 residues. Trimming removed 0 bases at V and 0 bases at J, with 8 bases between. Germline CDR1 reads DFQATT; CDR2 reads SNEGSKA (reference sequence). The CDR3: CSARDSQNQETQYF. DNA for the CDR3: TGCAGTGCTAGAGATAGTCAGAACCAAGAGACCCAGTACTTC.

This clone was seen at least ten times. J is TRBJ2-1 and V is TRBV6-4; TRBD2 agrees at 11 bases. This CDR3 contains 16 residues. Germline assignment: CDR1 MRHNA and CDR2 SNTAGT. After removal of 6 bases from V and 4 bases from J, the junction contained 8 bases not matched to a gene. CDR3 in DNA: TGTGCCAGCAGCGAAGCCGGGACTAGCGGTTACAATGAGCAGTTCTTC. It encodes CASSEAGTSGYNEQFF.

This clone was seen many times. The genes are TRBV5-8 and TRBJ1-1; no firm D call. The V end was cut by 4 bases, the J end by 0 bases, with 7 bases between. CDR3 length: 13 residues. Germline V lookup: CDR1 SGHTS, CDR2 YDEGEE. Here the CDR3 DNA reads TGTGCCAGCAGCCTCACAGTGAACACTGAAGCTTTCTTT. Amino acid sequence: CASSLTVNTEAFF.

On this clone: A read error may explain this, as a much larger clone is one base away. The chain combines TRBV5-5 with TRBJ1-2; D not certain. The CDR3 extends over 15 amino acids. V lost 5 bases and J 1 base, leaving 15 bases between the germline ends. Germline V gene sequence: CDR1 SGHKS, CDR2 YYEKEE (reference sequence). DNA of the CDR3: TGTGCCAGCAGATTTGTTTTAGACCTTAACTATGGCTACACCTTC. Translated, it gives CASRFVLDLNYGYTF.

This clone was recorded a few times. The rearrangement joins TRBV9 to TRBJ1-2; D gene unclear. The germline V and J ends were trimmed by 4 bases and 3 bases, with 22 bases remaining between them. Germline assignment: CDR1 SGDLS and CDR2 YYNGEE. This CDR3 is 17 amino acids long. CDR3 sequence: CASSWITDLPSYYGYTF. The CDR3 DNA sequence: TGTGCCAGCAGCTGGATTACCGACTTACCGTCGTACTATGGCTACACCTTC.

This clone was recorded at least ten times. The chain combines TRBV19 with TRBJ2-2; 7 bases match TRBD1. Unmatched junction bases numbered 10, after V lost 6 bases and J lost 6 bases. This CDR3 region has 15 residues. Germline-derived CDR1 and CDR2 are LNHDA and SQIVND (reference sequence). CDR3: CASSLTGVVAGELFF. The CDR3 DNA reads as TGTGCCAGTAGCCTAACAGGGGTAGTGGCCGGGGAGCTGTTTTTT.

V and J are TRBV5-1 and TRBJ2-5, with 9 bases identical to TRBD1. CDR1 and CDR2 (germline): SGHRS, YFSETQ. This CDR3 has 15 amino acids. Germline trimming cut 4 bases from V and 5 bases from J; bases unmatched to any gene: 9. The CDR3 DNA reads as TGCGCCAGCAGCCTCGGGGGGACAGGGCGTGAGACCCAGTACTTC. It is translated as CASSLGGTGRETQYF.

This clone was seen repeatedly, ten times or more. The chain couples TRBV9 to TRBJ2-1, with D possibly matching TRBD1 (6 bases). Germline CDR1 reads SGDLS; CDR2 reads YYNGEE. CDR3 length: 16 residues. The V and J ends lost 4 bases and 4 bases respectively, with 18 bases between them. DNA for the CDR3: TGTGCCAGCAGCCCGAGTCCAGCAGGGGATTACAATGAGCAGTTCTTC. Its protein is CASSPSPAGDYNEQFF.

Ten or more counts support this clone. CDR3 nucleotide sequence: TGTGCCAGCAGTTCGGGACCCGACACGAACTATGGCTACACCTTC. It translates to CASSSGPDTNYGYTF. V usage is TRBV12-3 or TRBV12-4 and J usage is TRBJ1-2; TRBD1 might be the D (5 bases). The CDR3 has 15 residues. Trimming took off 4 bases at V and 2 bases at J, with 14 bases between the two ends.

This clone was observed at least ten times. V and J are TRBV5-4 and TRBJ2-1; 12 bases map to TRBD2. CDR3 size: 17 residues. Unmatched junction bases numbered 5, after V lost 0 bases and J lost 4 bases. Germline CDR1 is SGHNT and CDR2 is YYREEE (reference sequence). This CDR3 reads CASSLEASGRDYNEQFF. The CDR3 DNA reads TGTGCCAGCAGCTTGGAGGCTAGCGGGAGGGATTACAATGAGCAGTTCTTC.

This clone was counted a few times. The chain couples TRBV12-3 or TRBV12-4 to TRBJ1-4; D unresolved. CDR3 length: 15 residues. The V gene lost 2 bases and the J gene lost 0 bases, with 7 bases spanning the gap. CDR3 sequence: CASSLWRSTNEKLFF. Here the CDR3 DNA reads TGTGCCAGCAGTTTATGGCGCTCAACTAATGAAAAACTGTTTTTT.

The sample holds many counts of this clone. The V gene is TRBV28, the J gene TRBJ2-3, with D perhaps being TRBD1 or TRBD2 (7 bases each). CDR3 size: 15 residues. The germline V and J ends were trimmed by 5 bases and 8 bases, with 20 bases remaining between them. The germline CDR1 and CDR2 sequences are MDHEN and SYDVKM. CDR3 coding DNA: TGTGCCAGCAGTCCGGGGGGTGAGGGGGCCGGTACGCAGTATTTT. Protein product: CASSPGGEGAGTQYF.

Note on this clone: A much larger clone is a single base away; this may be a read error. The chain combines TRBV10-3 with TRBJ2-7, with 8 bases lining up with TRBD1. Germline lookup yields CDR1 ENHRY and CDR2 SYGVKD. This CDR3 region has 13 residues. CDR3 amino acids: CAIVDRVGYEQCV. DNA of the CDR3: TGTGCCATCGTGGACAGGGTAGGTTACGAGCAGTGCGTC.

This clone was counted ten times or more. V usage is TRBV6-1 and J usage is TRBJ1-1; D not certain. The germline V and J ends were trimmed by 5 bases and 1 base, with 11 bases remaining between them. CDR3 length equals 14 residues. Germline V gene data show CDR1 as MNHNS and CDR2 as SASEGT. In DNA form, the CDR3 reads TGTGCCAGCAGTCTGACCGCGCCGAACACTGAAGCTTTCTTT. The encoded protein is CASSLTAPNTEAFF.

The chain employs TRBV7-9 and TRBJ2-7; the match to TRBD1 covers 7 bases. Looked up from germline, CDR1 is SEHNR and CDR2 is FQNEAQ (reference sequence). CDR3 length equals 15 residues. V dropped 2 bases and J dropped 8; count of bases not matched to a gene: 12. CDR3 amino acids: CASSLSVQGFHKQYF. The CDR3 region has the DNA TGTGCCAGCAGCTTATCGGTACAGGGGTTCCACAAGCAGTACTTC.

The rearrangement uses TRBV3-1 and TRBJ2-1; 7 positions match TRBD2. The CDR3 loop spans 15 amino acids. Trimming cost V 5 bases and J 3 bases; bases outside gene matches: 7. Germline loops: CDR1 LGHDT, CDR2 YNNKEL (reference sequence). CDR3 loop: CASSDSGALYNEQFF. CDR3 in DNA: TGTGCCAGCAGCGACAGCGGGGCGCTCTACAATGAGCAGTTCTTC.

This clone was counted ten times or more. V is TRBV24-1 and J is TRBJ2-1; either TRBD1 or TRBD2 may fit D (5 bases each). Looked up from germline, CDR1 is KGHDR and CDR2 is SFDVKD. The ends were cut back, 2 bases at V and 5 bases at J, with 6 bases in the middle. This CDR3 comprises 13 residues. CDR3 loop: CATSDWDDNEQFF. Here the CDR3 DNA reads TGTGCCACCAGTGATTGGGACGACAATGAGCAGTTCTTC.

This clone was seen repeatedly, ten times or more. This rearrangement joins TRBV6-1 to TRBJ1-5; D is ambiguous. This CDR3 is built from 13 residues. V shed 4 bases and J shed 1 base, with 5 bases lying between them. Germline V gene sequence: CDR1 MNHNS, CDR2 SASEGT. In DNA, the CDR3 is TGTGCCAGCAGTGTCAGAAGCAATCAGCCCCAGCATTTT. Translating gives CASSVRSNQPQHF.

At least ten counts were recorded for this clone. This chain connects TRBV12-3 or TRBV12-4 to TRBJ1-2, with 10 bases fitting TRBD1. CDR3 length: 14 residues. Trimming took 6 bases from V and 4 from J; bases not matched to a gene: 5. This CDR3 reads CASRRDRGGYGYTF. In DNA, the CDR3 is TGTGCCAGCAGACGGGACAGGGGAGGCTATGGCTACACCTTC.

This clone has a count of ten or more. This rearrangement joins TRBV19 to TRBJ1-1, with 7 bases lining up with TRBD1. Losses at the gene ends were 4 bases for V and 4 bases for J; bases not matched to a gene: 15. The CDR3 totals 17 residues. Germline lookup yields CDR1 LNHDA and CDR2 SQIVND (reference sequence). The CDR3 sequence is CASSTYRGPPGGTEAFF. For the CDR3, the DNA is TGTGCCAGTAGTACGTACAGGGGACCCCCCGGGGGCACTGAAGCTTTCTTT.

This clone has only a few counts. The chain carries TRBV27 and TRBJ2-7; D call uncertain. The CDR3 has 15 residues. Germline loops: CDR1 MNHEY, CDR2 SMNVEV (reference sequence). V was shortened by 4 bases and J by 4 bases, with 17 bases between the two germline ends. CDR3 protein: CASSSRASSTYEQYF. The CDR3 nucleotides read TGTGCCAGCAGTTCCCGGGCCTCCTCGACGTACGAGCAGTACTTC.

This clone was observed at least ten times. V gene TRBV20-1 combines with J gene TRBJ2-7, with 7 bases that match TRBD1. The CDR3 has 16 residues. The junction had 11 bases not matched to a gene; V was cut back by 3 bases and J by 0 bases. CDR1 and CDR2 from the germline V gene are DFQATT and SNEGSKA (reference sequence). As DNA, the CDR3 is TGCAGTGCTAGCCACTGGGACAGATTGAGCTCCTACGAGCAGTACTTC. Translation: CSASHWDRLSSYEQYF.